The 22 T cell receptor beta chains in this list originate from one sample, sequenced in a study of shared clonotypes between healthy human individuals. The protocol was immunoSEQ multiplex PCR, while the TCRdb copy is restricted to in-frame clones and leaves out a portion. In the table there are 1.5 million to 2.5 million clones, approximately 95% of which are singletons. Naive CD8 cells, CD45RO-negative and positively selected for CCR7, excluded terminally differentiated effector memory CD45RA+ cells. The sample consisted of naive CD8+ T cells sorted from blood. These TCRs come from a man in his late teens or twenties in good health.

CDR3 loop: CSVQRSNTGELFF. In DNA form, the CDR3 reads TGCAGCGTTCAACGGTCGAACACCGGGGAGCTGTTTTTT. This chain joins TRBV29-1 and TRBJ2-2; D ambiguous. Germline loops: CDR1 SQVTM, CDR2 ANQGSEA. Deletions cut 5 bases from V and 0 bases from J, with 7 bases between. CDR3 length: 13 residues.

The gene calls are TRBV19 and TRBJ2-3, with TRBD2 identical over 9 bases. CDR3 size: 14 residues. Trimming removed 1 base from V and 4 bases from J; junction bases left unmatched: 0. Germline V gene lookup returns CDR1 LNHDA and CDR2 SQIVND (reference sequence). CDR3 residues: CASSIGTSADTQYF. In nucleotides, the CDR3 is TGTGCCAGTAGTATAGGGACTAGCGCAGATACGCAGTATTTT.

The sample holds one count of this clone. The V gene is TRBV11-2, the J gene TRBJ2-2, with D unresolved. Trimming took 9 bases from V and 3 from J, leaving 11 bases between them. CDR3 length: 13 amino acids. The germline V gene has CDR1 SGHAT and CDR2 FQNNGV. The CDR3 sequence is CASTSIHTGELFF. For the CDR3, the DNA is TGTGCCAGTACGAGCATACACACCGGGGAGCTGTTTTTT.

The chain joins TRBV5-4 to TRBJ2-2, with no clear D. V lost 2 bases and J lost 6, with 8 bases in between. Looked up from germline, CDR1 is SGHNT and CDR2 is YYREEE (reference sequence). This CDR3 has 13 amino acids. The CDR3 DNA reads TGTGCCAGCAGCTTTCTGGGCGCCGGGGAGCTGTTTTTT. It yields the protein CASSFLGAGELFF. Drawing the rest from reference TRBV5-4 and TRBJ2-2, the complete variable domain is ETGVTQSPTHLIKTRGQQVTLRCSSQSGHNTVSWYQQALGQGPQFIFQYYREEENGRGNFPPRFSGLQFPNYSSELNVNALELDDSALYLCASSFLGAGELFFGEGSRLTVL.

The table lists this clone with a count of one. The CDR3 sequence is CASKPGQGVEAFF. The CDR3 bases are TGTGCCAGTAAACCGGGACAGGGCGTTGAAGCTTTCTTT. The chain recombines TRBV19 with TRBJ1-1, with TRBD1 matching over 9 bases. Germline V gene data show CDR1 as LNHDA and CDR2 as SQIVND (reference sequence). V lost 7 bases, J lost 7 bases, and 7 bases stayed unmatched. This CDR3 region has 13 residues.

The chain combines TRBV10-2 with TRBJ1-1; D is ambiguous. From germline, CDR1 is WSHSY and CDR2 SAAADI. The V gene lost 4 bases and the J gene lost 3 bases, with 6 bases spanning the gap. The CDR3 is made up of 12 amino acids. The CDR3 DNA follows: TGCGCCAGCAGTGGGGTCTACACTGAAGCTTTCTTT. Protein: CASSGVYTEAFF.

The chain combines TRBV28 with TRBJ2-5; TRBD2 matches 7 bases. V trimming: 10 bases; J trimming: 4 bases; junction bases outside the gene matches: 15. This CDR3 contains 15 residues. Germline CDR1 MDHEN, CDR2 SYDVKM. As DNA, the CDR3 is TGTGCCACCACACTATCAGGGAGGGGAGGAGAGACCCAGTACTTC. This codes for CATTLSGRGGETQYF.

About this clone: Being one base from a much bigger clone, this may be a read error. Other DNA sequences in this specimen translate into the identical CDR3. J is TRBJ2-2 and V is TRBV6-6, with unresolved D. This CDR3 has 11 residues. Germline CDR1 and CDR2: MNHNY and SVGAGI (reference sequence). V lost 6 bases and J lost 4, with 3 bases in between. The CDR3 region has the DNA TGTGCCAGCAGCTTCACCGGGGAGCTGTTTTTT. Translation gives CASSFTGELFF.

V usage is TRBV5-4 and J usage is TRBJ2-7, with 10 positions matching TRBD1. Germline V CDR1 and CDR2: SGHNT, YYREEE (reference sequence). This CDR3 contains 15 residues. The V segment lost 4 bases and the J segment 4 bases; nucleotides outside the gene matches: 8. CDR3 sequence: CASSRPGQGLYEQYF. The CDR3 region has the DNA TGTGCCAGCAGCAGACCGGGACAGGGGTTATACGAGCAGTACTTC.

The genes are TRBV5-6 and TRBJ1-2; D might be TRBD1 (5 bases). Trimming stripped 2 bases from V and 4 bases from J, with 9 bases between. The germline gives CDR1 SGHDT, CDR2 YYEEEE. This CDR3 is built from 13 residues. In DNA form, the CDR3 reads TGTGCCAGCAGCTTAGGGGACGGCTATGGCTACACCTTC. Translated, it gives CASSLGDGYGYTF.

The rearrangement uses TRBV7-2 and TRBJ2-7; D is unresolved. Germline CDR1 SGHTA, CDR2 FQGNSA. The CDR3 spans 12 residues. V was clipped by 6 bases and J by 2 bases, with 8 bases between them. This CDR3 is CASRGVAYEQYF. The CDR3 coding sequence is TGTGCCAGCAGAGGAGTGGCCTACGAGCAGTACTTC.

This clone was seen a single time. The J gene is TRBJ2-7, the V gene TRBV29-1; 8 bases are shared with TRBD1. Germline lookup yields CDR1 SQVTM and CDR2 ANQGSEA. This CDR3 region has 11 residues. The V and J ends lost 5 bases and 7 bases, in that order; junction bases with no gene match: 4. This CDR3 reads CSVYRGEEQYF. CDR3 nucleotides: TGCAGCGTTTACAGGGGGGAAGAGCAGTACTTC.

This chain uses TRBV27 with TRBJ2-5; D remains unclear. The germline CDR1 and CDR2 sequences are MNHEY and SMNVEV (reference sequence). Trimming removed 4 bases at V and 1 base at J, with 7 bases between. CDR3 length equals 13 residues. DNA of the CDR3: TGTGCCAGCAGTTCGAATCTCCAAGAGACCCAGTACTTC. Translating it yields CASSSNLQETQYF.

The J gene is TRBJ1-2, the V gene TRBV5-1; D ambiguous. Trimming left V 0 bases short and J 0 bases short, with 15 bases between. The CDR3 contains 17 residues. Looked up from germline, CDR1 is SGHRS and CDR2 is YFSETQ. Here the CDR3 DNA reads TGCGCCAGCAGCTTGGCCAATGAGGCAGGAGCTAACTATGGCTACACCTTC. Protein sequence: CASSLANEAGANYGYTF. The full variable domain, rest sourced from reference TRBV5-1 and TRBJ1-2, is KAGVTQTPRYLIKTRGQQVTLSCSPISGHRSVSWYQQTPGQGLQFLFEYFSETQRNKGNFPGRFSGRQFSNSRSEMNVSTLELGDSALYLCASSLANEAGANYGYTFGSGTRLTVV.

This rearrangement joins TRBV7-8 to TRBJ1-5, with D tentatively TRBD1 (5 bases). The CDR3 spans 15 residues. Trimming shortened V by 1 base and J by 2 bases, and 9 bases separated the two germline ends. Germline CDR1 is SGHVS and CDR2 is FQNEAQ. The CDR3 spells CASSLVRAGNQPQHF. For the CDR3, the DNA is TGTGCCAGCAGCTTAGTCAGGGCGGGCAATCAGCCCCAGCATTTT.

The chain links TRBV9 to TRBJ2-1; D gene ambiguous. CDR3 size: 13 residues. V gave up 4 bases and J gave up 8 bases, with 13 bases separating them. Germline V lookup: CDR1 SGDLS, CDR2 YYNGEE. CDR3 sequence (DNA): TGTGCCAGCAGCCCCTACGTCGGTGATGAGCAGTTCTTC. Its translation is CASSPYVGDEQFF. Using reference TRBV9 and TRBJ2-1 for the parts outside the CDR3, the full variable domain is DSGVTQTPKHLITATGQRVTLRCSPRSGDLSVYWYQQSLDQGLQFLIQYYNGEERAKGNILERFSAQQFPDLHSELNLSSLELGDSALYFCASSPYVGDEQFFGPGTRLTVL.

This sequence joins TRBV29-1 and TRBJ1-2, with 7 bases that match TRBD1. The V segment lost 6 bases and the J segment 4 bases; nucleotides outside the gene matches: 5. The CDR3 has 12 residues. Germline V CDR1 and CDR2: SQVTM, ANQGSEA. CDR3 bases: TGCAGCGTGGGACAGCCAGGCTATGGCTACACCTTC. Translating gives CSVGQPGYGYTF.

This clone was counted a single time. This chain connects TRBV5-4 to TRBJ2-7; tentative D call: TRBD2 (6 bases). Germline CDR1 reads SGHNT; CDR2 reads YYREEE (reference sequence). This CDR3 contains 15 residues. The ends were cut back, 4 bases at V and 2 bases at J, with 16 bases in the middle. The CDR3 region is CASSNWDLSPYEQYF. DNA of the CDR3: TGTGCCAGCAGCAACTGGGACTTATCACCCTACGAGCAGTACTTC.

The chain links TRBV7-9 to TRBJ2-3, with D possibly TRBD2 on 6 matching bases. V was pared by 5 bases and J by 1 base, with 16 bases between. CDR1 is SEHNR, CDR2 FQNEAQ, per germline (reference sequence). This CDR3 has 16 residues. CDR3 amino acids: CASSLLRGGGTDTQYF. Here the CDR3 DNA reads TGTGCCAGCAGCCTACTGAGGGGAGGTGGCACAGATACGCAGTATTTT.

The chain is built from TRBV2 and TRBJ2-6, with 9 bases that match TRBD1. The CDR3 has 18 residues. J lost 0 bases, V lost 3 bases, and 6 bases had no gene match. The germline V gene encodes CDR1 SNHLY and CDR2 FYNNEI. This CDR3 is CASSESLGQGSGANVLTF. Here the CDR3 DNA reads TGTGCCAGCAGTGAGTCATTGGGACAGGGCTCTGGGGCCAACGTCCTGACTTTC.

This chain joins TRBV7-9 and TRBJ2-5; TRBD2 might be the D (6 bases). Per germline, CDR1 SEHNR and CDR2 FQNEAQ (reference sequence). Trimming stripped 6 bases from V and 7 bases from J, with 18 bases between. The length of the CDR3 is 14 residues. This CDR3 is CASRSWGEMATQYF. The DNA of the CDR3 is TGTGCCAGCAGGTCATGGGGGGAAATGGCGACCCAGTACTTC.

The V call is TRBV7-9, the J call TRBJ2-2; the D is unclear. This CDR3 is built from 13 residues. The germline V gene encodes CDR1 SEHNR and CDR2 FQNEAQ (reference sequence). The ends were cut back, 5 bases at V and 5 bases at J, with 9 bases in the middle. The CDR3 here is CASSPPRTGELFF. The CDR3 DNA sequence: TGTGCCAGCAGCCCTCCCCGGACCGGGGAGCTGTTTTTT.